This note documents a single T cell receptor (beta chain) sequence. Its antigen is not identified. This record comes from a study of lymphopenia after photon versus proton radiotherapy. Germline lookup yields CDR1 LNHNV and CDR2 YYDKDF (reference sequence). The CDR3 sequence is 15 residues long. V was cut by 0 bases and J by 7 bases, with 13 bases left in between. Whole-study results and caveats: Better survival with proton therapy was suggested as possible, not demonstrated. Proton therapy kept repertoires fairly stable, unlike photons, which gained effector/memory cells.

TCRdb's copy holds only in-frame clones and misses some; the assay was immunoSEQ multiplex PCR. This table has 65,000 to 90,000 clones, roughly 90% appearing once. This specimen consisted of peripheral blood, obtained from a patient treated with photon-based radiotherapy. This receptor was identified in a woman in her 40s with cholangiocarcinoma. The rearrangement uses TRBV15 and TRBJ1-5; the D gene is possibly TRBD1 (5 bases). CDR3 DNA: TGTGCCACCAGCAGAGATCGGCAGGGAGGGCAGCCCCAGCATTTT. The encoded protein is CATSRDRQGGQPQHF.